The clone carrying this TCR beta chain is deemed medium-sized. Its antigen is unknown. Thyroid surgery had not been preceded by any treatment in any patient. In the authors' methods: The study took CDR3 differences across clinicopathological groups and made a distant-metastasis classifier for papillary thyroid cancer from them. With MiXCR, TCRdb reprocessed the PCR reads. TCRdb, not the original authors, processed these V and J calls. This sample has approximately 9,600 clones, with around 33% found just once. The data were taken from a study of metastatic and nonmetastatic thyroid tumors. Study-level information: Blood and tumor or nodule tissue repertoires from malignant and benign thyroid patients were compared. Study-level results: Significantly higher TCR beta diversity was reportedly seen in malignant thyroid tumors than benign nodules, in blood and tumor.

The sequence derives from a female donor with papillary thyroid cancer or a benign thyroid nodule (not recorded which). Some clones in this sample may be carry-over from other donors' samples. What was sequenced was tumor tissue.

The CDR3 nucleotides are TGTGCCACCAGGGCTAAGACAGGGGGCGGCAACTATGGCTACACCTTC. Translation: CATRAKTGGGNYGYTF. This sequence joins TRBV15 and TRBJ1-2; TRBD1 matches at 10 bases. Germline CDR1 LNHNV, CDR2 YYDKDF (reference sequence). V gave up 6 bases and J gave up 2 bases; unmatched junction bases: 9. This CDR3 spans 16 amino acids.